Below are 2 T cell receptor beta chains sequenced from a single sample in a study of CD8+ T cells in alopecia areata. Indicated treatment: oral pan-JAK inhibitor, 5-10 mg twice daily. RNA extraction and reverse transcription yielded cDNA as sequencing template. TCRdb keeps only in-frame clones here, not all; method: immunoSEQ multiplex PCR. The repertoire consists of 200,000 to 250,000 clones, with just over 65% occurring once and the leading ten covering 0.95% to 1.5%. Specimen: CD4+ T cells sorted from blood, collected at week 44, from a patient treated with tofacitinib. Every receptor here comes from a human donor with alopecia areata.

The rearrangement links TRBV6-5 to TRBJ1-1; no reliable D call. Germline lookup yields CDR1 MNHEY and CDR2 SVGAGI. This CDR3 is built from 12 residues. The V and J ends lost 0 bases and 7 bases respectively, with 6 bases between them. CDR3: CASSYSPGEAFF. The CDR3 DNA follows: TGTGCCAGCAGTTACTCGCCGGGTGAAGCTTTCTTT.

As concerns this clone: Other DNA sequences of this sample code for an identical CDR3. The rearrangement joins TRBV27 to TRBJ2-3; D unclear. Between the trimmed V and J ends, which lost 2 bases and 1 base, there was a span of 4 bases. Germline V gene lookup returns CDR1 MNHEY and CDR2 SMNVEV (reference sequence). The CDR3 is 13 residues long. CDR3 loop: CASSLRGTDTQYF. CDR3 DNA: TGTGCCAGCAGTTTAAGAGGCACAGATACGCAGTATTTT.